This T cell receptor beta chain was captured by sequencing in a study of blood T cell repertoires in COVID-19. The wider study: Sites across the United States, Italy and Spain contributed samples from acute and convalescent COVID-19.

TCRdb's table, derived via immunoSEQ multiplex PCR, lists solely in-frame clones and lacks some. Of tens of thousands of clones in the sample, over 75% were seen once. CDR1 is KGHSH and CDR2 is LQKENI in the germline V gene. Trimming removed 3 bases at V and 8 bases at J, with 19 bases between. CDR3 size: 15 residues. Specimen: peripheral blood. The chain couples TRBV18 to TRBJ1-2; the D is unclear. The TCR was taken from a woman in her 70s with acute or convalescent COVID-19. The CDR3 protein is CASSPQEVPRWGYTF. DNA for the CDR3: TGTGCCAGCTCACCCCAAGAGGTCCCGCGGTGGGGCTACACCTTC. Full variable domain (outside the CDR3, taken from reference TRBV18 and TRBJ1-2): NAGVMQNPRHLVRRRGQEARLRCSPMKGHSHVYWYRQLPEEGLKFMVYLQKENIIDESGMPKERFSAEFPKEGPSILRIQQVVRGDSAAYFCASSPQEVPRWGYTFGSGTRLTVV.